The 12 T cell receptor beta chains listed next were all sequenced from one sample in a study of regulatory T cells in long-lasting Graves disease. According to the study, TCR beta libraries were built with iRepertoire HTBI primers and CDR3-region Arm-PCR. TCRdb reprocessed the multiplex PCR reads with MiXCR, giving one entry per CDR3 protein. The table records 500,000 or so distinct CDR3 sequences, under 20% of them present only once. Time point meaning: newly diagnosed GD, antithyroid drugs for less than 3 months. Scientists built the TCR library using RNA that was extracted from PBMCs. This same sample was also part of a study on T cells in Graves' hyperthyroidism and ophthalmopathy.

Specimen: peripheral blood mononuclear cells (PBMCs), collected at new diagnosis, from a patient treated with antithyroid drugs. These receptors were collected from a man between 35 and 55 years old with Graves disease.

The sample holds many counts of this clonotype. The genes are TRBV6-5 and TRBJ2-7; TRBD2 matches 9 bases. There are 14 residues in the CDR3. Germline CDR1 reads MNHEY; CDR2 reads SVGAGI. V shed 4 bases and J 4 bases; nucleotides not matched to a gene: 5. CDR3 residues: CASSSAGGWYEQYF. The CDR3 DNA reads TGTGCCAGCAGTTCAGCGGGAGGATGGTACGAGCAGTACTTC.

This clonotype was counted a few times. A read error is likely here: a far larger clone is one base away. This rearrangement joins TRBV28 to TRBJ2-1; the D is unclear. CDR1 and CDR2 from the germline V gene are MDHEN and SYDVKM. The CDR3 totals 13 residues. V was pared by 5 bases and J by 9 bases, with 14 bases between. CDR3 bases: TGTGCCAGCAGTGACTTGGGAATGGGTGAGCAGTTCTTC. It translates to CASSDLGMGEQFF. Variable domain in full (rest from reference TRBV28 and TRBJ2-1): DVKVTQSSRYLVKRTGEKVFLECVQDMDHENMFWYRQDPGLGLRLIYFSYDVKMKEKGDIPEGYSVSREKKERFSLILESASTNQTSMYLCASSDLGMGEQFFGPGTRLTVL.

The chain carries TRBV4-1 and TRBJ2-2; 9 bases line up with TRBD1. CDR1 and CDR2 from the germline V gene are MGHRA and YSYEKL. V dropped 7 bases and J dropped 4; count of bases not matched to a gene: 13. This CDR3 is built from 17 residues. For the CDR3, the DNA is TGCGCCAGCAAGACAGGGGGGATGGCGGGAGTCACCGGGGAGCTGTTTTTT. The encoded protein is CASKTGGMAGVTGELFF.

This clonotype was observed many times. The rearrangement joins TRBV11-2 to TRBJ2-5; D is ambiguous. V lost 6 bases, J lost 0 bases, and 11 bases lay in between. Germline CDR1 is SGHAT and CDR2 is FQNNGV. The length of the CDR3 is 14 residues. The CDR3, as DNA: TGTGCCAGCAGTCCTTGGGCCAACCAAGAGACCCAGTACTTC. Amino acid sequence: CASSPWANQETQYF.

At least ten counts were recorded for this clonotype. The V and J genes are TRBV2 and TRBJ1-4; 8 nucleotides line up with TRBD1. Germline V CDR1 and CDR2: SNHLY, FYNNEI. This CDR3 comprises 14 residues. Trimming at V came to 10 bases and at J to 8 bases, leaving 12 bases not matched to a gene. The CDR3 here is CATQAQGAWEKLFF. Written as DNA, the CDR3 is TGTGCCACCCAAGCGCAGGGGGCTTGGGAAAAACTGTTTTTT.

Many counts were recorded for this clonotype. In nucleotides, the CDR3 is TGTGCCAGCAGTTTATGGGGGGTGCCTGGAAACACCATATATTTT. Translated: CASSLWGVPGNTIYF. V usage is TRBV27 and J usage is TRBJ1-3, with a tentative D call TRBD1 (5 bases). This CDR3 comprises 15 residues. Deletions cut 1 base from V and 2 bases from J, with 9 bases between. Germline loops: CDR1 MNHEY, CDR2 SMNVEV (reference sequence).

The V call is TRBV20-1, the J call TRBJ2-1; TRBD1 or TRBD2 may be the D gene (5 bases each). Per germline, CDR1 DFQATT and CDR2 SNEGSKA (reference sequence). The CDR3 runs to 12 residues. Trimming removed 7 bases from V and 10 bases from J, with 17 bases in between. CDR3 nucleotides: TGCAGTGTTTACGGGGCCTCGCGGGAGCAGTTCTTC. It is translated as CSVYGASREQFF.

In this sample, this clonotype turned up many times. This chain joins TRBV2 and TRBJ2-3; 10 nucleotides match TRBD2. In germline, CDR1 is SNHLY, CDR2 FYNNEI. This CDR3 is 19 amino acids long. The V gene end was trimmed by 2 bases and the J gene end by 5 bases; junction bases not matched to a gene: 16. CDR3: CASSEWGGLAGVGGDTQYF. The CDR3 DNA reads as TGTGCCAGCAGTGAATGGGGTGGGCTAGCGGGAGTCGGGGGAGATACGCAGTATTTT.

Ten or more counts support this clonotype. The gene calls are TRBV12-5 and TRBJ1-1; D is unclear. This CDR3 region has 14 residues. V lost 5 bases to trimming and J lost 2 bases, with 12 bases between them. Germline-derived CDR1 and CDR2 are LGHNT and FRNRAP. CDR3 sequence (DNA): TGTGCTAGTGGTCCCCCCCCGTTCAACACTGAAGCTTTCTTT. Its translation is CASGPPPFNTEAFF.

This clonotype has just a few counts. This chain joins TRBV7-9 and TRBJ1-5, with D hard to call. Germline V gene data show CDR1 as SEHNR and CDR2 as FQNEAQ (reference sequence). The CDR3 extends over 14 amino acids. V was cut by 1 base and J by 4 bases, with 8 bases left in between. The CDR3 bases are TGTGCCAGCAGCTTAGGTTTCGAGAATCAGCCCCAGCATTTT. It translates to CASSLGFENQPQHF.

This clonotype has more than one count but fewer than ten. A clone one base away is much larger, so this may be a read error. The CDR3 DNA reads as TGCAACGTTGGGCTCCTAAGCGGGAGTCGGCACGAGCAGTACTTC. Encoded protein: CNVGLLSGSRHEQYF. The chain carries TRBV29-1 and TRBJ2-7; TRBD2 matches at 8 bases. The CDR3 spans 15 residues. Germline CDR1 and CDR2: SQVTM and ANQGSEA.

This clonotype has at least ten counts. This chain connects TRBV28 to TRBJ2-7; tentatively, D is TRBD1 (6 bases). Trimming took off 5 bases at V and 5 bases at J, with 22 bases between the two ends. This CDR3 comprises 16 residues. The germline V gene has CDR1 MDHEN and CDR2 SYDVKM. The DNA for the CDR3 is TGTGCCAGCAGTCCACGACGGACAGATCGAACGGACGAGCAGTACTTC. Protein sequence: CASSPRRTDRTDEQYF.